These 10 T cell receptor beta chains were all obtained from the same sample, sequenced in a study of T cell responses to AZD1222 COVID-19 vaccine (dated by TCRdb to about 2021). Library method: the immunoSEQ multiplex PCR assay. Not all clones reach the TCRdb copy of this immuneACCESS table, which keeps in-frame sequences only. Checked studies attribute under half of the gap to unresolved V genes and leave the rest unexplained. For this sample there are approximately 140,000 clones; 90% to 95% appear just once. Of the sample, approximately 4.3% falls within the top ten clones. According to the study, the label for this sample's time point signals: about 28 days (+/-7) after the second vaccine dose. This material consisted of peripheral blood, taken 28 days after the second AZD1222 dose. The receptors here all came from an adult who received the AZD1222 COVID-19 vaccine.

The chain is built from TRBV25-1 and TRBJ2-2; TRBD1 is a possible D gene (5 bases). V dropped 5 bases and J dropped 2 bases, with 15 bases sitting between them. The length of the CDR3 is 16 residues. In germline, CDR1 is MGHDK, CDR2 SYGVNS. This chain's CDR3 is CASSSATGTNTGELFF. The CDR3 nucleotides read TGTGCCAGCAGTTCAGCAACAGGAACCAACACCGGGGAGCTGTTTTTT.

The chain uses TRBV7-3 and TRBJ2-2; 10 nucleotides line up with TRBD2. The CDR3 has 16 residues. The germline V gene has CDR1 SGHTA and CDR2 FQGTGA. Trimming took 4 bases from V and 2 from J; bases not matched to a gene: 4. The CDR3 region has the DNA TGTGCCAGCAGCTACACTAGCGGGATAAACACCGGGGAGCTGTTTTTT. Its protein is CASSYTSGINTGELFF. Filled out from reference TRBV7-3 and TRBJ2-2, the complete variable domain reads GAGVSQTPSNKVTEKGKYVELRCDPISGHTALYWYRQSLGQGPEFLIYFQGTGAADDSGLPNDRFFAVRPEGSVSTLKIQRTERGDSAVYLCASSYTSGINTGELFFGEGSRLTVL.

This chain connects TRBV7-9 to TRBJ1-3; 9 bases agree with TRBD1. CDR3 length equals 15 residues. Trimming took 4 bases from V and 4 from J; bases not matched to a gene: 5. Germline-derived CDR1 and CDR2 are SEHNR and FQNEAQ (reference sequence). Here the CDR3 reads CASSSGQGNGNTIYF. The DNA of the CDR3 is TGTGCCAGCAGCTCCGGACAGGGGAACGGAAACACCATATATTTT.

The chain has TRBV5-1 and TRBJ2-3, with 10 positions matching TRBD2. This CDR3 is 18 amino acids long. V lost 0 bases and J lost 2; bases outside the gene matches: 9. Germline V gene data show CDR1 as SGHRS and CDR2 as YFSETQ. The DNA of the CDR3 is TGCGCCAGCAGCTTGGCCTCGGAACTAGCGGGATACACAGATACGCAGTATTTT. It specifies CASSLASELAGYTDTQYF.

The chain uses TRBV2 and TRBJ2-1, with D possibly matching TRBD1 (6 bases). Germline assignment: CDR1 SNHLY and CDR2 FYNNEI. The CDR3 contains 15 residues. The V and J ends lost 5 bases and 1 base respectively, with 12 bases between them. The CDR3 loop reads CASSRGSRSYNEQFF. The CDR3 DNA follows: TGTGCCAGCAGTAGGGGGTCCAGGTCCTACAATGAGCAGTTCTTC.

The chain recombines TRBV6-5 with TRBJ2-2; D might be TRBD1 or TRBD2, each matching 6 bases. The CDR3 spans 15 residues. Germline CDR1 reads MNHEY; CDR2 reads SVGAGI. With 4 bases removed from V and 8 bases from J, the gap between germline ends came to 17 bases. The CDR3 here is CASSWGAGAKGELFF. The CDR3 DNA reads as TGTGCCAGCAGTTGGGGGGCAGGGGCGAAAGGGGAGCTGTTTTTT.

In this sample, this clone turned up once. The V call is TRBV19, the J call TRBJ1-4; D not certain. Trimming cost V 7 bases and J 8 bases, with 11 bases left between them. The CDR3 is 12 residues long. Germline loops: CDR1 LNHDA, CDR2 SQIVND (reference sequence). The DNA for the CDR3 is TGTGCCAGTAAATCCCCTAGGGAAAAACTGTTTTTT. Its protein product is CASKSPREKLFF.

This clone was observed a single time. The chain employs TRBV7-2 and TRBJ2-3, with 7 bases identical to TRBD1. Germline V gene sequence: CDR1 SGHTA, CDR2 FQGNSA. The CDR3 is 16 residues long. The junction had 7 bases not matched to a gene; V was cut back by 1 base and J by 3 bases. This chain's CDR3 is CASSLDRGGKTDTQYF. The CDR3 nucleotides are TGTGCCAGCAGCTTAGACAGGGGTGGAAAAACAGATACGCAGTATTTT. The full variable domain, its missing parts supplied by reference TRBV7-2 and TRBJ2-3, is GAGVSQSPSNKVTEKGKDVELRCDPISGHTALYWYRQSLGQGLEFLIYFQGNSAPDKSGLPSDRFSAERTGGSVSTLTIQRTQQEDSAVYLCASSLDRGGKTDTQYFGPGTRLTVL.

The chain is built from TRBV28 and TRBJ2-6; TRBD1 aligns across 8 bases. With V trimmed by 3 bases and J by 3 bases, 13 bases remained unmatched. CDR3 length: 19 residues. Germline CDR1 MDHEN, CDR2 SYDVKM. The CDR3 coding sequence is TGTGCCAGCAGTTTGTTGACGGACAGGGTTTCAATTGGGGCCAACGTCCTGACTTTC. Residues: CASSLLTDRVSIGANVLTF.

This chain connects TRBV5-4 to TRBJ1-4; no reliable D call. Germline V gene data show CDR1 as SGHNT and CDR2 as YYREEE (reference sequence). The CDR3 is 14 amino acids. The V end was cut by 0 bases, the J end by 2 bases, with 5 bases between. The CDR3 sequence: CASSLELTNEKLFF. CDR3 nucleotides: TGTGCCAGCAGCTTGGAGTTGACTAATGAAAAACTGTTTTTT.